This entry features one T cell receptor beta chain sequence. Its target is not known. The CDR3 spans 14 residues. The germline V gene has CDR1 MNHEY and CDR2 SMNVEV (reference sequence). V lost 5 bases, J lost 5 bases, and 13 bases lay in between. Assay runs were performed at deep level. Sequencing used immunoSEQ multiplex PCR; TCRdb keeps in-frame clones, though not all of them. The repertoire has hundreds of thousands of clones, 85% to 95% of them found once; the top ten carry around 0.11%. This record comes from a study of shared clonotypes between healthy human individuals. Whole-study results and caveats: In a handful of donors, around 5% of naive CD4 clonotypes appeared in common.

Naive CD8 cells, CD45RO-negative and positively selected for CCR7, excluded terminally differentiated effector memory CD45RA+ cells. This clonotype was sampled from a young woman in good health. The sample taken for sequencing was naive CD8+ T cells sorted from blood. J is TRBJ2-1 and V is TRBV27; D is perhaps TRBD1 or TRBD2 (5 bases each). CDR3: CASSHRDPDNEQFF. CDR3 nucleotides: TGTGCCAGCAGTCACCGGGACCCAGACAATGAGCAGTTCTTC.